This entry concerns a single TCR beta chain. Its antigen is unknown. The data are from a study of shared clonotypes between healthy human individuals. Study observations and caveats: Sequencing depth was expected to affect clonotype sharing among donors. A handful of donors showed sharing of approximately 5% of naive CD4 clonotypes.

The CDR3 extends over 15 amino acids. CDR1 and CDR2 (germline): SEHNR, FQNEAQ (reference sequence). V lost 4 bases to trimming and J lost 2 bases, with 11 bases between them. Terminally differentiated effector memory CD45RA+ cells were excluded from the naive CD8 cells, which were CD45RO-negative and positively selected for CCR7. Those who donated, Caucasian adults without exception, all lived in Nashville, Tennessee. TCRdb keeps only in-frame clones here, not all; method: immunoSEQ multiplex PCR. The data contain hundreds of thousands of clones, about 90% of them singletons. V and J are TRBV7-9 and TRBJ2-2; tentatively, D is TRBD1 (5 bases). The sample consisted of naive CD8+ T cells sorted from blood. The sequence was collected from a man younger than 40 in good health. The CDR3 reads CASSSRTGNTGELFF. CDR3 DNA sequence: TGTGCCAGCAGCTCCCGTACAGGAAACACCGGGGAGCTGTTTTTT.